Reported below is one T cell receptor beta chain. Its antigen is currently unknown. These data belong to a study of blood T cells in healthy people across ages. In the study overall: Capture by template switching was about one barcoded beta molecule per two T cells.

General study results and limits: Percentage of naive T cells showed a strong correlation with TCR beta diversity.

There were at least 6 micrograms of total RNA extracted from every sample. For the second PCR, which ran for roughly 6 to 12 cycles, a sample-barcoded 5' primer and a J-beta primer mix were used. Every cDNA molecule carried a tag from a template-switch adaptor bearing 12 random nucleotides. TCRdb independently ran MiXCR on the 5' RACE reads; one entry per CDR3 protein. The sample lists more than 650,000 distinct CDR3 sequences; about a fifth were seen once. V shed 0 bases and J shed 0 bases, with 9 bases lying between them. The V gene's germline CDR1 is SGDLS and CDR2 YYNGEE. The CDR3 runs to 16 residues.

The sequenced sample consisted of blood. The rearrangement joins TRBV9 to TRBJ1-4; no clear D gene. This TCR was sampled from a man in his 70s in good health. The CDR3 is CASSVGQYATNEKLFF. The CDR3 DNA reads as TGTGCCAGCAGCGTAGGGCAGTATGCAACTAATGAAAAACTGTTTTTT.